The T cell receptor (beta chain) described here comes from a study of T cell repertoires in cytomegalovirus infection. Findings of the study overall: Public TCR beta family frequency separated CMV-and-HLA carriers, including in an independent cohort.

As regards this clonotype: Its antigen is still unknown.

TCRdb redid the calling of the reads with MiXCR, one entry per CDR3 protein. Of under 150,000 distinct CDR3 sequences in the sample, 24% were seen once. The TCR was taken from a human donor in good health (CMV status not recorded). Some clones in this sample may be carry-over from other donors' samples. The sequenced sample was PBMCs, sequenced either directly or after in vitro stimulation (not recorded which).

In nucleotides, the CDR3 is TGTGCCAGCAGTTTACTTACCGCTTTGGGGGCTATTTCCTACAATGAGCAGTTCTTC. This codes for CASSLLTALGAISYNEQFF. The chain couples TRBV27 to TRBJ2-1; weak D call: TRBD1 (6 bases). The V end was cut by 2 bases, the J end by 1 base, with 21 bases between. The germline V gene encodes CDR1 MNHEY and CDR2 SMNVEV (reference sequence). The CDR3 sequence is 19 residues long.